The entry below gives a single T cell receptor beta chain sequence along with its context. Its matching antigen is unknown. V lost 3 bases and J lost 7, with 12 bases in between. This CDR3 is built from 14 residues. The germline V gene has CDR1 MDHEN and CDR2 SYDVKM. The sample belongs to a study of CD8 T cells in ankylosing spondylitis. As the method for making TCR beta libraries, quantitative 5'-RACE with molecular barcodes was used. In TCRdb, the 5' RACE reads were re-called with MiXCR into one record per CDR3 protein. This table has tens of thousands of distinct CDR3 sequences, around a sixth appearing once. Study-wide points: A TCR beta motif made of 7 to 9 highly homologous variants seemed typical of ankylosing spondylitis blood.

The rearrangement uses TRBV28 and TRBJ1-4; a possible D gene is TRBD1 (5 bases). This TCR was recovered from a male donor with ankylosing spondylitis or in good health (not recorded which). The sample comprised blood. Here the CDR3 DNA reads TGTGCCAGCAGTTTTCAGGGAGGACGTGAAAAACTGTTTTTT. The encoded protein is CASSFQGGREKLFF.